The 32 T cell receptor beta chains presented below share a single source sample, sequenced in a study of vaccination effects on CD4 cells after COVID-19 (dated 2022 in TCRdb). Receptor amplification or capture employed the immunoSEQ multiplex PCR assay. Not all clones reach the TCRdb copy of this immuneACCESS table, which keeps in-frame sequences only. Checked studies attribute under half of the gap to unresolved V genes and leave the rest unexplained. The sample profile shows 26,000 or so clones; roughly 68% of them were found once. The leading ten clones occupy 20% to 25% of the sample. In the ViraFEST assay, PBMC were stimulated with viral peptide pools, and TCR sequencing was then used to find antigen-specific CD4+ T cell clonotypes based on their expansion. After around 11 days of culture, CD4+ T cells were isolated with the EasySep CD4+ T cell isolation kit. The absence of prior SARS-CoV-2 infection in healthy vaccine recipients was confirmed by negative nucleocapsid antibodies before and after vaccination.

These receptors lack a known antigen. The starting material was CD4+ T cells from PBMCs cultured with HCoV-NL63 spike peptides, obtained before COVID-19 vaccination. The cell subset or site label, as the study defines it: HCoV-NL63 spike overlapping peptide pool stimulation. The receptors were sampled from a human donor who received a COVID-19 vaccine.

Written as DNA, the CDR3 is TGTGCCAGCAGTGAGGAGCGGGGGTCCTACAATGAGCAGTTCTTC. Amino acids: CASSEERGSYNEQFF. The chain carries TRBV2 and TRBJ2-1, with 8 positions matching TRBD2. Germline V CDR1 and CDR2: SNHLY, FYNNEI. Trimming took 3 bases from V and 1 from J; bases not matched to a gene: 2. This CDR3 comprises 15 residues.

This clone was observed a handful of times. The chain uses TRBV18 and TRBJ1-2; 8 nucleotides agree with TRBD1. With V trimmed by 2 bases and J by 2 bases, 4 bases remained unmatched. The CDR3 spans 15 residues. CDR1 and CDR2 (germline): KGHSH, LQKENI. The CDR3 reads CASSPTRDRNYGYTF. CDR3 DNA sequence: TGTGCCAGCTCACCAACCCGGGACAGGAACTATGGCTACACCTTC.

This clone was seen more than once but under ten times. The V gene is TRBV6-5, the J gene TRBJ1-6, with 7 bases lining up with TRBD1. The V and J ends lost 4 bases and 9 bases, in that order; junction bases with no gene match: 3. The CDR3 contains 13 residues. Germline values: CDR1 MNHEY, CDR2 SVGAGI. The chain's CDR3 is CASSSGGGSPLHF. The CDR3 bases are TGTGCCAGCAGTTCAGGGGGTGGTTCACCCCTCCACTTT.

A few counts support this clone. This chain uses TRBV9 with TRBJ1-4; no clear D. Germline values: CDR1 SGDLS, CDR2 YYNGEE. The CDR3 sequence is 15 residues long. V lost 0 bases to trimming and J lost 8 bases, with 14 bases between them. CDR3 sequence: CASSVEVGRSEKLFF. The DNA of the CDR3 is TGTGCCAGCAGCGTAGAAGTAGGGCGAAGCGAAAAACTGTTTTTT.

This sequence joins TRBV10-3 and TRBJ1-3; D is unresolved. V shed 3 bases and J shed 0 bases, with 12 bases lying between them. This CDR3 contains 16 residues. The V gene's germline CDR1 is ENHRY and CDR2 SYGVKD. As DNA, the CDR3 is TGTGCCATCAGTGATAAGGGAGGGAGCTCTGGAAACACCATATATTTT. Translating gives CAISDKGGSSGNTIYF.

This rearrangement joins TRBV2 to TRBJ2-1, with D maybe TRBD1 (6 bases). V gave up 4 bases and J gave up 0 bases, with 10 bases separating them. The germline CDR1 and CDR2 sequences are SNHLY and FYNNEI. This CDR3 is built from 15 residues. The CDR3 DNA is TGTGCCAGCAGTGTAAGGGGGAGCTCCTACAATGAGCAGTTCTTC. This gives the protein CASSVRGSSYNEQFF.

This clone was observed a handful of times. The rearrangement joins TRBV4-1 to TRBJ1-4; weak D call: TRBD1 (6 bases). Trimming took 0 bases from V and 12 from J, leaving 20 bases between them. Looked up from germline, CDR1 is MGHRA and CDR2 is YSYEKL. The CDR3 runs 16 residues. The CDR3 DNA is TGCGCCAGCAGCCAAGAGGATCGGGACACCCGAGGGGAACTGTTTTTT. It encodes CASSQEDRDTRGELFF.

Comment on this clone: One end of the junction does not line up with germline, which may come from a read error. The J gene is TRBJ1-5, the V gene TRBV7-7, with D uncertain. This CDR3 is 20 amino acids long. Germline CDR1 is SSHAT and CDR2 is FNYEAQ (reference sequence). The CDR3 sequence: CASSSSHGLSFLYSNQPQHF. The CDR3 nucleotides read TGTGCTAGCAGCTCTAGCCACGGGCTCAGCTTTCTTTATAGCAATCAGCCCCAGCATTTT.

This chain links TRBV6-5 with TRBJ1-5, with a possible D match to TRBD1 (5 bases). There are 15 residues in the CDR3. The germline gives CDR1 MNHEY, CDR2 SVGAGI. Between the trimmed V and J ends, which lost 5 bases and 6 bases, there was a span of 17 bases. The CDR3 region has the DNA TGTGCCAGCAGTCCGAGCGGGACCTGGGGTCAGCCCCAGCATTTT. It specifies CASSPSGTWGQPQHF.

The gene calls are TRBV28 and TRBJ2-3, with D perhaps matching TRBD2 (6 bases). The CDR3 covers 18 residues. V was cut by 8 bases and J by 1 base, with 25 bases left in between. Germline V gene lookup returns CDR1 MDHEN and CDR2 SYDVKM. DNA for the CDR3: TGTGCCAGCCGCCCCCGCCCTTGGCGCGGGAACCGCACAGATACGCAGTATTTT. Amino acid sequence: CASRPRPWRGNRTDTQYF. The whole variable domain, filled in from reference TRBV28 and TRBJ2-3, reads DVKVTQSSRYLVKRTGEKVFLECVQDMDHENMFWYRQDPGLGLRLIYFSYDVKMKEKGDIPEGYSVSREKKERFSLILESASTNQTSMYLCASRPRPWRGNRTDTQYFGPGTRLTVL.

This chain joins TRBV2 and TRBJ2-5, with D unresolved. Deletions cut 3 bases from V and 1 base from J, with 3 bases between. The length of the CDR3 is 12 residues. The germline V gene encodes CDR1 SNHLY and CDR2 FYNNEI. CDR3 sequence (DNA): TGTGCCAGCAGTGAGTCCCAAGAGACCCAGTACTTC. This sequence encodes CASSESQETQYF.

This chain connects TRBV5-1 to TRBJ2-7, with a possible D match to TRBD2 (6 bases). CDR1 SGHRS and CDR2 YFSETQ come from the germline V gene. V was cut by 1 base and J by 3 bases, with 14 bases left in between. The CDR3 runs to 15 residues. Here the CDR3 reads CASSLWSSANYEQYF. In DNA, the CDR3 is TGCGCCAGCAGCTTGTGGTCTAGCGCAAACTACGAGCAGTACTTC.

This clone was counted only a few times. This chain joins TRBV7-2 and TRBJ2-1; D is perhaps TRBD2 (5 bases). Germline V gene lookup returns CDR1 SGHTA and CDR2 FQGNSA. Deletions cut 0 bases from V and 7 bases from J, with 13 bases between. The CDR3 totals 15 residues. The chain's CDR3 is CASSLANLAPNEQFF. In nucleotides, the CDR3 is TGTGCCAGCAGCTTAGCTAACCTAGCTCCTAATGAGCAGTTCTTC.

The rearrangement uses TRBV11-2 and TRBJ2-1; 10 bases are a match to TRBD2. Germline V CDR1 and CDR2: SGHAT, FQNNGV. With V trimmed by 8 bases and J by 3 bases, 7 bases remained unmatched. This CDR3 contains 15 residues. The CDR3 loop reads CASRYLAGVYNEQFF. The DNA of the CDR3 is TGTGCCAGCCGCTACCTAGCGGGAGTCTACAATGAGCAGTTCTTC. Drawing the rest from reference TRBV11-2 and TRBJ2-1, the complete variable domain is EAGVAQSPRYKIIEKRQSVAFWCNPISGHATLYWYQQILGQGPKLLIQFQNNGVVDDSQLPKDRFSAERLKGVDSTLKIQPAKLEDSAVYLCASRYLAGVYNEQFFGPGTRLTVL.

This sequence joins TRBV28 and TRBJ1-5, with 10 bases that match TRBD1. Germline trimming cut 4 bases from V and 7 bases from J; bases unmatched to any gene: 10. Germline assignment: CDR1 MDHEN and CDR2 SYDVKM. This CDR3 has 16 residues. This CDR3 is CASSSPGTGVRQPQHF. Here the CDR3 DNA reads TGTGCCAGCAGTTCCCCGGGGACAGGGGTGAGGCAGCCCCAGCATTTT.

This clone came up once. The chain has TRBV18 and TRBJ2-5, with a weak D call TRBD2 (5 bases). The V and J ends lost 8 bases and 5 bases respectively, with 21 bases between them. The CDR3 loop spans 15 amino acids. Germline CDR1 KGHSH, CDR2 LQKENI. CDR3 in amino acids: CASTPNPVSGETQYF. CDR3 nucleotides: TGTGCCAGCACCCCAAATCCGGTGTCGGGGGAGACCCAGTACTTC.

This chain uses TRBV30 with TRBJ2-6; D is possibly TRBD1 (5 bases). V lost 2 bases, J lost 0 bases, and 14 bases lay in between. The length of the CDR3 is 17 residues. Germline V gene sequence: CDR1 GTSNPN, CDR2 SVGIG (reference sequence). As DNA, the CDR3 is TGTGCCTGGAGTCTAGGGGTCCTTCGCTCTGGGGCCAACGTCCTGACTTTC. Its protein is CAWSLGVLRSGANVLTF. The full variable domain, rest sourced from reference TRBV30 and TRBJ2-6, is SQTIHQWPATLVQPVGSPLSLECTVEGTSNPNLYWYRQAAGRGLQLLFYSVGIGQISSEVPQNLSASRPQDRQFILSSKKLLLSDSGFYLCAWSLGVLRSGANVLTFGAGSRLTVL.

V usage is TRBV19 and J usage is TRBJ2-2, with 7 nucleotides matching TRBD1. The J segment lost 4 bases and the V segment lost 4 bases, leaving 9 bases of the junction unmatched. The CDR3 is made up of 16 amino acids. CDR1 is LNHDA and CDR2 is SQIVND in the germline V gene (reference sequence). The CDR3, as DNA: TGTGCCAGTAGTACCGCCGGACAGGTGGGCACCGGGGAGCTGTTTTTT. It specifies CASSTAGQVGTGELFF.

The V call is TRBV5-1, the J call TRBJ2-5; TRBD1 matches at 7 bases. The CDR3 runs 14 residues. Germline V gene lookup returns CDR1 SGHRS and CDR2 YFSETQ. The trim removed 3 bases at V and 0 bases at J, leaving 2 bases unmatched. The CDR3 loop is CASSWGQYQETQYF. The CDR3 DNA reads TGCGCCAGCAGCTGGGGACAGTACCAAGAGACCCAGTACTTC.

Here the CDR3 DNA reads TGTGCCAGTAGTTACGCCCCCGGGACAGCATACTATGGCTACACCTTC. This encodes CASSYAPGTAYYGYTF. The genes are TRBV19 and TRBJ1-2, with TRBD1 matching 7 bases. The CDR3 is 16 residues long. The V and J ends lost 5 bases and 3 bases, in that order; junction bases with no gene match: 12. Germline values: CDR1 LNHDA, CDR2 SQIVND (reference sequence).

The V and J genes are TRBV28 and TRBJ2-1, with TRBD2 matching 13 bases. Germline CDR1 reads MDHEN; CDR2 reads SYDVKM. This CDR3 region has 17 residues. J was trimmed by 6 bases and V by 5 bases; bases with no gene match: 10. The CDR3 coding sequence is TGTGCCAGCAGTACGACTAGCGGGAGGCTCCTAGGCAATGAGCAGTTCTTC. Translated: CASSTTSGRLLGNEQFF.

This clone was observed a single time. The chain combines TRBV10-3 with TRBJ1-2; the D gene is possibly TRBD1 (5 bases). With 6 bases removed from V and 8 bases from J, the gap between germline ends came to 19 bases. CDR1 is ENHRY, CDR2 SYGVKD, per germline. The CDR3 has 14 residues. The CDR3 loop is CAISQTGTDAGYTF. The CDR3 DNA reads as TGTGCCATCAGCCAAACCGGGACGGATGCAGGCTACACCTTC.

The chain links TRBV24-1 to TRBJ2-4, with 13 bases that match TRBD2. Unmatched junction bases numbered 12, after V lost 4 bases and J lost 1 base. The length of the CDR3 is 20 residues. Germline V lookup: CDR1 KGHDR, CDR2 SFDVKD. CDR3 DNA: TGTGCCACCAGTGAAGCCACACTAGCGGGAGGGTCTACGGCCAAAAACATTCAGTACTTC. The encoded protein is CATSEATLAGGSTAKNIQYF.

In this sample, this clone turned up once. The chain uses TRBV19 and TRBJ2-5; D possibly corresponds to TRBD1 (6 bases). V was trimmed by 6 bases and J by 5 bases, leaving 16 bases between them. The CDR3 is made up of 14 amino acids. Germline V gives CDR1 LNHDA, CDR2 SQIVND (reference sequence). CDR3 sequence: CASRVGRGGETQYF. As DNA, the CDR3 is TGTGCCAGTAGAGTAGGCAGGGGTGGCGAGACCCAGTACTTC.

The chain recombines TRBV5-1 with TRBJ2-1; D remains ambiguous. Per the germline V gene, CDR1 is SGHRS and CDR2 is YFSETQ. CDR3 size: 15 residues. With 1 base removed from V and 4 bases from J, the gap between germline ends came to 12 bases. CDR3 sequence (DNA): TGCGCCAGCAGCTTGAGTGGTGACGGGTACAATGAGCAGTTCTTC. It codes for CASSLSGDGYNEQFF.

This chain joins TRBV7-8 and TRBJ2-1; weak D call: TRBD2 (6 bases). The CDR3 runs to 13 residues. Germline CDR1 SGHVS, CDR2 FQNEAQ. With 0 bases removed from V and 9 bases from J, the gap between germline ends came to 9 bases. The CDR3 here is CASSLAGGGEQFF. The CDR3 DNA reads TGTGCCAGCAGCTTAGCGGGGGGTGGTGAGCAGTTCTTC.

This clone has a handful of counts. The chain carries TRBV7-9 and TRBJ1-1, with D perhaps TRBD1 (6 bases). This CDR3 has 19 amino acids. The germline V gene encodes CDR1 SEHNR and CDR2 FQNEAQ (reference sequence). The V and J ends lost 5 bases and 9 bases respectively, with 34 bases between them. This chain's CDR3 is CASSLRTGGGLGRGPKAFF. The CDR3, as DNA: TGTGCCAGCAGCCTACGTACGGGGGGCGGCCTCGGCCGGGGACCCAAAGCTTTCTTT. The complete variable domain, with remaining parts taken from reference TRBV7-9 and TRBJ1-1, reads DTGVSQNPRHKITKRGQNVTFRCDPISEHNRLYWYRQTLGQGPEFLTYFQNEAQLEKSRLLSDRFSAERPKGSFSTLEIQRTEQGDSAMYLCASSLRTGGGLGRGPKAFFGQGTRLTVV.

V gene TRBV7-9 combines with J gene TRBJ1-4, with 8 positions matching TRBD1. J gave up 7 bases and V 4 bases, and 2 bases lay outside the gene matches. Germline CDR1 and CDR2: SEHNR and FQNEAQ (reference sequence). The CDR3 covers 13 residues. The CDR3 loop is CASSYGTGEKLFF. CDR3 DNA sequence: TGTGCCAGCAGCTACGGGACAGGTGAAAAACTGTTTTTT.

The chain is built from TRBV2 and TRBJ1-1, with D unresolved. Germline V CDR1 and CDR2: SNHLY, FYNNEI. V dropped 3 bases and J dropped 5 bases, with 10 bases sitting between them. This CDR3 is 13 amino acids long. The CDR3: CASSERIRTEAFF. CDR3 bases: TGTGCCAGCAGTGAGAGGATCCGGACTGAAGCTTTCTTT.

The V and J genes are TRBV5-7 and TRBJ1-6; D is possibly TRBD1 (5 bases). TRBV5-7 is identified as an open reading frame with a role that is uncertain. This CDR3 contains 15 residues. V lost 8 bases and J lost 7, with 19 bases in between. The CDR3 nucleotides are TGTGCCAGGGGGGACCTGACAGTCTCCAATTCACCCCTCCACTTT. Protein: CARGDLTVSNSPLHF.

The V gene is TRBV3-1 (or the pseudogene TRBV3-2), the J gene TRBJ1-2; no clear D. Germline V gives CDR1 LGHDT, CDR2 YNNKEL (reference sequence). The V gene lost 2 bases and the J gene lost 4 bases, with 11 bases spanning the gap. The CDR3 is made up of 14 amino acids. The CDR3 protein is CASSQRGGIYGYTF. CDR3 nucleotide sequence: TGTGCCAGCAGCCAACGAGGAGGGATCTATGGCTACACCTTC.

V gene TRBV7-3 combines with J gene TRBJ2-3, with TRBD2 matching 10 bases. This CDR3 is built from 17 residues. CDR1 SGHTA and CDR2 FQGTGA come from the germline V gene. V dropped 4 bases and J dropped 5; count of bases not matched to a gene: 12. This CDR3 reads CASSSRQRGGRGDTQYF. As DNA, the CDR3 is TGTGCCAGCAGCTCTCGCCAGCGGGGGGGCCGGGGAGATACGCAGTATTTT.